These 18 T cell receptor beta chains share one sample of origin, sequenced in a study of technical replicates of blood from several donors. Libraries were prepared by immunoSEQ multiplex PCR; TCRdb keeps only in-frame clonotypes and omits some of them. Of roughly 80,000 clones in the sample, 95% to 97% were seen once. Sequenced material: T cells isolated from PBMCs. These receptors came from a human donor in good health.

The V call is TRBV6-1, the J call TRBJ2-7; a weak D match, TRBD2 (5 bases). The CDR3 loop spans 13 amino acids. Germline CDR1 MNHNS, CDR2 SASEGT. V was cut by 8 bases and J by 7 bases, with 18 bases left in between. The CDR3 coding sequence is TGTGCCAGCCCTCCCCGCGAGGGTGGAGAGCAGTACTTC. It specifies CASPPREGGEQYF.

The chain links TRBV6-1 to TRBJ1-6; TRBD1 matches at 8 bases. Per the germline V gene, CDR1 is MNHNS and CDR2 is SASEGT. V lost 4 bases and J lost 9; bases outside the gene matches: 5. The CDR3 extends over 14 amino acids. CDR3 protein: CASSVQGEVSPLHF. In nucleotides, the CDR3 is TGTGCCAGCAGTGTACAGGGGGAAGTTTCACCCCTCCACTTT.

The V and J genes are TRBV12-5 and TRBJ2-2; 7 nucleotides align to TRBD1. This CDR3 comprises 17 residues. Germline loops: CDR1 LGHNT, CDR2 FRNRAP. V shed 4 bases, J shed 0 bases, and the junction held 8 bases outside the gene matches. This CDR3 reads CASGSPLTGSNTGELFF. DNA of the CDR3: TGTGCTAGTGGTTCCCCCCTGACAGGGTCGAACACCGGGGAGCTGTTTTTT.

The DNA of the CDR3 is TGTGCCAGTAGTATAGGGCAGGGGTTACGTGAGCCCCAGCATTTT. Its translation: CASSIGQGLREPQHF. This chain uses TRBV19 with TRBJ1-5, with D possibly being TRBD1 (6 bases). This CDR3 has 15 residues. V shed 1 base and J shed 8 bases, with 15 bases lying between them. Germline CDR1 is LNHDA and CDR2 is SQIVND (reference sequence).

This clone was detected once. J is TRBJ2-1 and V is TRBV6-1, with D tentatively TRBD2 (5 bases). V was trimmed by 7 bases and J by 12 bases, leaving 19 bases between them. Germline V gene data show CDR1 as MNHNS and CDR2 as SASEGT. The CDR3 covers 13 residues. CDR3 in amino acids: CASTLWRLAGQFF. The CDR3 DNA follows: TGTGCCAGCACCTTATGGAGGTTGGCCGGGCAGTTCTTC.

The CDR3 here is CASSQVGGGTYGYTF. In nucleotides, the CDR3 is TGTGCCAGCAGCCAAGTCGGGGGGGGGACCTATGGCTACACCTTC. The chain employs TRBV14 and TRBJ1-2; a possible D gene is TRBD1 (5 bases). The CDR3 runs 15 residues. The germline CDR1 and CDR2 sequences are SGHDN and FVKESK. V was clipped by 1 base and J by 4 bases, with 13 bases between them.

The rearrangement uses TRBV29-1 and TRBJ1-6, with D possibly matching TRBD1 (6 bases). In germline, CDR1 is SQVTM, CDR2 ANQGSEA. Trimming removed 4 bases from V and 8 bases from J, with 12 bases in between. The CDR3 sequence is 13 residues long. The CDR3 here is CSVAVRGDSPLHF. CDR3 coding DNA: TGCAGCGTTGCGGTCAGGGGTGATTCACCCCTCCACTTT.

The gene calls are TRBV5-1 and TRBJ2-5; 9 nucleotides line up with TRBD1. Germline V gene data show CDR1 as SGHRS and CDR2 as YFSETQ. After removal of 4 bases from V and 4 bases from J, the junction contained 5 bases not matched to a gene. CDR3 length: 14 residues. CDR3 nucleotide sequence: TGCGCCAGCAGCACCGGACAGGGGTTAGAGACCCAGTACTTC. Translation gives CASSTGQGLETQYF.

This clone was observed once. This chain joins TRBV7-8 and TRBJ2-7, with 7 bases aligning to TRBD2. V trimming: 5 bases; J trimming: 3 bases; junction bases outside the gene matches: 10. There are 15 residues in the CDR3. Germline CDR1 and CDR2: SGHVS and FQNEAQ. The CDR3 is CASSPGRLANYEQYF. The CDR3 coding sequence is TGTGCCAGCAGCCCCGGGAGGCTAGCGAACTACGAGCAGTACTTC.

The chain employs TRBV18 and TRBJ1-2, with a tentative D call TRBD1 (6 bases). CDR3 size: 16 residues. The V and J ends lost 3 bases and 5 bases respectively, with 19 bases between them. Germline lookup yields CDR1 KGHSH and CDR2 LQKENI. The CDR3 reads CASSPRREQGSYGYTF. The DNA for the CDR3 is TGTGCCAGCTCACCCAGGAGAGAACAGGGAAGTTATGGCTACACCTTC.

The CDR3: CASSRWGRTYEQYF. The CDR3, as DNA: TGTGCCAGCTCTAGATGGGGGAGGACCTACGAGCAGTACTTC. The rearrangement links TRBV6-5 to TRBJ2-7, with D possibly matching TRBD2 (6 bases). Trimming pared 8 bases from V and 2 bases from J, leaving 16 bases between. CDR1 is MNHEY and CDR2 is SVGAGI in the germline V gene. The CDR3 runs 14 residues.

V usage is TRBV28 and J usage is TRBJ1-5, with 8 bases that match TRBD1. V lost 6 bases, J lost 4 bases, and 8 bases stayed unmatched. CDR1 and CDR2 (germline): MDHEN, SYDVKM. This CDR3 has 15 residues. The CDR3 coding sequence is TGTGCCAGCAGCCGCCGCTACAGGGGGAATCAGCCCCAGCATTTT. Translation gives CASSRRYRGNQPQHF.

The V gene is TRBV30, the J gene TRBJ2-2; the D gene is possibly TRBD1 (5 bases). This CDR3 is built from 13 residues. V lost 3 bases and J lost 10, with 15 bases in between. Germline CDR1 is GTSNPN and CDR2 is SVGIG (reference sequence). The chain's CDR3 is CAWRMSRVAELFF. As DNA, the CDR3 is TGTGCCTGGAGGATGTCCAGGGTAGCGGAGCTGTTTTTT.

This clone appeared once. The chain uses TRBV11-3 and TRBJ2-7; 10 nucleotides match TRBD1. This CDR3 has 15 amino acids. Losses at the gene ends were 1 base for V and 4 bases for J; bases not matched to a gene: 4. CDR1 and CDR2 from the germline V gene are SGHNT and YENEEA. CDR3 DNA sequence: TGTGCCAGCAGCTTAGGGGGGGACAGGGGATACGAGCAGTACTTC. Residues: CASSLGGDRGYEQYF.

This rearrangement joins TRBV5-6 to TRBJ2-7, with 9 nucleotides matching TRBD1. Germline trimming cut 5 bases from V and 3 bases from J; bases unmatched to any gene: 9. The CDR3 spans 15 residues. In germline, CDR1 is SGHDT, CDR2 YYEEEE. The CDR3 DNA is TGTGCCAGCAGTTACGGACAGGGGAGGATCTACGAGCAGTACTTC. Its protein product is CASSYGQGRIYEQYF.

The CDR3: CASSRAGVNQPQHF. CDR3 DNA: TGTGCCAGCAGCCGAGCGGGCGTCAATCAGCCCCAGCATTTT. The chain is built from TRBV7-8 and TRBJ1-5; D gene unclear. The CDR3 is made up of 14 amino acids. Germline V CDR1 and CDR2: SGHVS, FQNEAQ. Trimming removed 5 bases from V and 3 bases from J, with 11 bases in between.

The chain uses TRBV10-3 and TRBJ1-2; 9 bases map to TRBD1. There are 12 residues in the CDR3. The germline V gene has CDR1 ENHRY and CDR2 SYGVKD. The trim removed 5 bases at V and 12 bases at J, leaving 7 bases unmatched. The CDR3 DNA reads TGTGCCATCAGTCGGGGACAGGGACAAAACACCTTC. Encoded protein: CAISRGQGQNTF.

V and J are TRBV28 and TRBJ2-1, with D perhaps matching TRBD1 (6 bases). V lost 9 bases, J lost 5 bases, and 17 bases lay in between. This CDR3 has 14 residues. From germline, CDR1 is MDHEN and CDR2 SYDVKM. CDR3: CASSQGFRNNEQFF. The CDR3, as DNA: TGTGCCAGTAGTCAGGGGTTCAGGAACAATGAGCAGTTCTTC.